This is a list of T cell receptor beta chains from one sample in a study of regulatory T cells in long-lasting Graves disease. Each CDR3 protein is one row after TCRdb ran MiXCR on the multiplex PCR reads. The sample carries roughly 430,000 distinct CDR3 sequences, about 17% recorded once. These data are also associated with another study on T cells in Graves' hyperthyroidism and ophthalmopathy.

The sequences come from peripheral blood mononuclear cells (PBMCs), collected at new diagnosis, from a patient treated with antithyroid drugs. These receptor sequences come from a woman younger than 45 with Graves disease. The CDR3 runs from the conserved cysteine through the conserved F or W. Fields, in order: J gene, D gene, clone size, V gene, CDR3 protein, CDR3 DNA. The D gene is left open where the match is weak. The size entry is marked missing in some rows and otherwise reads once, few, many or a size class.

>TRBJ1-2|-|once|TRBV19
CASTVVSQGYYGYTF
TGTGCCAGTACCGTGGTGTCGCAGGGGTATTATGGCTACACCTTC
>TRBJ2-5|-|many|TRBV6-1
CASRPSPTGIQETQYF
TGTGCCAGCAGACCCTCTCCGACGGGGATCCAAGAGACCCAGTACTTC
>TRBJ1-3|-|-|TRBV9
CASSVEGLFGNTIYF
TGTGCCAGCAGCGTAGAGGGCCTTTTTGGAAACACCATATATTTT
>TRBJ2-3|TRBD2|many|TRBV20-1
CSVHRTSGSTDTQYF
TGCAGTGTCCATCGGACTAGCGGTAGCACAGATACGCAGTATTTT
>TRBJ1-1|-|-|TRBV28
CASSSETTPTEAFF
TGTGCCAGCAGTTCGGAGACGACCCCGACTGAAGCTTTCTTT
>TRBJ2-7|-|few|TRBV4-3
CASSQGNSPYEQYF
TGCGCCAGCAGCCAAGGGAACAGCCCCTACGAGCAGTACTTC
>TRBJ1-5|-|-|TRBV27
CASSLLGGQTHYSNQPQHF
TGTGCCAGCAGTCTCCTTGGGGGGCAAACTCATTATAGCAATCAGCCCCAGCATTTT
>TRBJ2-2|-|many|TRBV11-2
CASSPNRVEHGELFF
TGTGCCAGCAGTCCAAACCGGGTCGAACACGGGGAGCTGTTTTTT
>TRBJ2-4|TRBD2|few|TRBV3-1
CASSPLAGKAKNIQYF
TGTGCCAGCAGCCCCCTAGCGGGTAAAGCCAAAAACATTCAGTACTTC
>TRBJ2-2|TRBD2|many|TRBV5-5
CASSWGGNPNTGELFF
TGTGCCAGCAGCTGGGGGGGTAACCCAAACACCGGGGAGCTGTTTTTT
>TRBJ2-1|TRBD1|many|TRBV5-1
CASSRGSTGTGFYNEQFF
TGCGCCAGCAGCCGAGGTTCCACGGGGACAGGGTTCTACAATGAGCAGTTCTTC
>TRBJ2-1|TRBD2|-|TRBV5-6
CASSYLGGVNEQFF
TGTGCCAGCAGCTATTTGGGGGGGGTCAATGAGCAGTTCTTC
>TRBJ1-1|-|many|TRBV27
CASSFSRGLVNTEAFF
TGTGCCAGCAGTTTTTCCAGGGGCCTGGTGAACACTGAAGCTTTCTTT
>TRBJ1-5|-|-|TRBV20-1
CSAGSFNQPQHF
TGCAGTGCTGGCTCCTTCAATCAGCCCCAGCATTTT
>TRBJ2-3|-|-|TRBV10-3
CAITGTDTQYF
TGTGCCATCACCGGCACAGATACGCAGTATTTT
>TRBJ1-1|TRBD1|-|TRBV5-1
CASSSLRRDRLRVNTEAFF
TGCGCCAGCAGCTCCCTACGGCGGGACAGGTTACGGGTGAACACTGAAGCTTTCTTT
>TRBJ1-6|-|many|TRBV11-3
CASSFRLNRVLSPLHF
TGTGCCAGCAGCTTTCGACTGAACAGGGTTCTTTCACCCCTCCACTTT
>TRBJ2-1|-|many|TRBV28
CASREIVGNNEQFF
TGTGCCAGCAGAGAGATAGTCGGTAACAATGAGCAGTTCTTC
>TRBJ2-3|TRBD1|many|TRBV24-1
CATSDLLGGQGTDTQYF
TGTGCCACCAGTGATTTGTTGGGCGGACAGGGCACAGATACGCAGTATTTT
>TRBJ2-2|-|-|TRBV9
CTSSVFESRTGELFF
TGTACCAGCAGCGTGTTTGAGTCGAGGACCGGGGAGCTGTTTTTT
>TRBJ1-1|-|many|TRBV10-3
CAISESTGTNTEAFF
TGTGCCATCAGTGAGTCTACCGGGACCAACACTGAAGCTTTCTTT
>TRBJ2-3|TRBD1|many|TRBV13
CASTLTGTDTQYF
TGTGCCAGCACCTTGACAGGGACAGATACGCAGTATTTT
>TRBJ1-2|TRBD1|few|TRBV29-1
CSVRDRAYGYTF
TGCAGCGTTCGGGACAGAGCCTATGGCTACACCTTC
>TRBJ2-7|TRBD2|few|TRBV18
CASSPGTSEYSYEQYF
TGTGCCAGCTCACCAGGGACTAGCGAATACTCCTACGAGCAGTACTTC
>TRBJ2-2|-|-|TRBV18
CASSPFGGGVNTGELFF
TGTGCCAGCTCACCATTTGGAGGAGGCGTGAACACCGGGGAGCTGTTTTTT
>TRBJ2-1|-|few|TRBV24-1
CATSDFSDPNEQFF
TGTGCCACCAGTGATTTTTCGGATCCCAATGAGCAGTTCTTC
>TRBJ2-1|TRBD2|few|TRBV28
CASSFLTPTSGSFNEQFF
TGTGCCAGCAGTTTCCTAACCCCGACTAGCGGGAGTTTCAATGAGCAGTTCTTC
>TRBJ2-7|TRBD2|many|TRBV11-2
CASSSHPGLAGIGEQYF
TGTGCCAGCAGCTCACACCCGGGACTAGCGGGGATTGGGGAGCAGTACTTC
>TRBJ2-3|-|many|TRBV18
CASSPSRTSTDTQYF
TGTGCCAGCTCACCAAGCAGAACTAGCACAGATACGCAGTATTTT
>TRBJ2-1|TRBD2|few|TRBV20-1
CSALPADRREGRGEQFF
TGCAGTGCTCTCCCCGCAGATCGGCGGGAGGGCCGGGGGGAGCAGTTCTTC
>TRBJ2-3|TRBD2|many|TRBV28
CASQGLAGSDTQYF
TGTGCCAGCCAGGGACTAGCAGGCTCCGATACGCAGTATTTT
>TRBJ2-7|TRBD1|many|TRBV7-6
CASSLAFGQGREGEQYF
TGTGCCAGCAGCTTAGCCTTTGGACAGGGCCGTGAGGGGGAGCAGTACTTC
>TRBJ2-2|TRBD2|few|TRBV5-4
CASSSIAGGDTGELFF
TGTGCCAGCAGCTCTATAGCGGGGGGAGACACCGGGGAGCTGTTTTTT
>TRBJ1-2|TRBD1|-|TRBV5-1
CASSLATGRYGYTF
TGCGCCAGCAGCTTGGCGACAGGGAGATACGGCTACACCTTC
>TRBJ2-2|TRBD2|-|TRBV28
CASRARGLAGTLRLSGELFF
TGTGCCAGCAGAGCAAGGGGACTAGCGGGGACTCTTCGGTTGTCCGGGGAGCTGTTTTTT